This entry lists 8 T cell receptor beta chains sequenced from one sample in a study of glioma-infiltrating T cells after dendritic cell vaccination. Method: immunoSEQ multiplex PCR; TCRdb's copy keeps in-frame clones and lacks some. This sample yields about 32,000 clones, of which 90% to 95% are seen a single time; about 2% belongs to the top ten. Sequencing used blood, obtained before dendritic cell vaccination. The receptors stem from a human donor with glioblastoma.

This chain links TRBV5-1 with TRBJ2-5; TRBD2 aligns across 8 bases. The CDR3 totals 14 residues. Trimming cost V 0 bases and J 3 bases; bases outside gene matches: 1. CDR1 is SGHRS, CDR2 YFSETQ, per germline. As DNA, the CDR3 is TGCGCCAGCAGCTTGGCACTAGCGGAAGAGACCCAGTACTTC. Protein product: CASSLALAEETQYF. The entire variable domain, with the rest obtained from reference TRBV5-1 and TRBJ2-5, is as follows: KAGVTQTPRYLIKTRGQQVTLSCSPISGHRSVSWYQQTPGQGLQFLFEYFSETQRNKGNFPGRFSGRQFSNSRSEMNVSTLELGDSALYLCASSLALAEETQYFGPGTRLLVL.

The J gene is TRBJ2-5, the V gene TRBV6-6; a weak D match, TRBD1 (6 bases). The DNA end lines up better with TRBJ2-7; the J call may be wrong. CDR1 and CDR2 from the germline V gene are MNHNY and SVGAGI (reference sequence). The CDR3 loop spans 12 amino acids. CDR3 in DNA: TGTGCCAGCAGTCAGGACAGCTACGAGCAGTACTTC. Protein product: CASSQDSYEQYF.

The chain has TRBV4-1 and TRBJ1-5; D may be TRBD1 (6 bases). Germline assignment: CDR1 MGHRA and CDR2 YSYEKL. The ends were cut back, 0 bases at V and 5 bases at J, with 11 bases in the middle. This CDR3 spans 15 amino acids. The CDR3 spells CASSQDWAGDQPQHF. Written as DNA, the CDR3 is TGCGCCAGCAGCCAAGATTGGGCAGGGGATCAGCCCCAGCATTTT.

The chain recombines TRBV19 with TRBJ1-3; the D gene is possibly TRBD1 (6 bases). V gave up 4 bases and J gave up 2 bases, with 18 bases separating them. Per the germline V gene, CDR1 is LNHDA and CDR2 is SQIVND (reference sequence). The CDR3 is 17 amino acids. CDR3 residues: CASSNGGFGGPGNTIYF. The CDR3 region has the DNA TGTGCCAGTAGTAACGGGGGGTTCGGGGGCCCTGGAAACACCATATATTTT. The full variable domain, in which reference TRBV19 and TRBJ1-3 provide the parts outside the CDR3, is DGGITQSPKYLFRKEGQNVTLSCEQNLNHDAMYWYRQDPGQGLRLIYYSQIVNDFQKGDIAEGYSVSREKKESFPLTVTSAQKNPTAFYLCASSNGGFGGPGNTIYFGEGSWLTVV.

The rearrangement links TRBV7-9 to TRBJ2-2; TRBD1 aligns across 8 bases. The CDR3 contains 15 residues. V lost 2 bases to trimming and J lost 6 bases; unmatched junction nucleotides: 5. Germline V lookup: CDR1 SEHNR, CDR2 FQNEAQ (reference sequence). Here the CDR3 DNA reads TGTGCCAGCAGCTTACAGGGGGCGAAGGCCGGGGAGCTGTTTTTT. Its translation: CASSLQGAKAGELFF.

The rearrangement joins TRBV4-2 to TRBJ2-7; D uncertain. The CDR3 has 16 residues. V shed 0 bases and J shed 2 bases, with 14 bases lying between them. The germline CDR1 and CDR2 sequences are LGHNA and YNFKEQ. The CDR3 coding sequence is TGTGCCAGCAGCCAAGAGCCCGCCCCGAGTGCCTACGAGCAGTACTTC. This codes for CASSQEPAPSAYEQYF.

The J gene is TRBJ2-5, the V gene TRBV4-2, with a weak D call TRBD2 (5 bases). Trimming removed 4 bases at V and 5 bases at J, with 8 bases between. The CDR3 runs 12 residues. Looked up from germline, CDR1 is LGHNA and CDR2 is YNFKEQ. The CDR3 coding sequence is TGTGCCAGCAGCCGACGAGGGGAGACCCAGTACTTC. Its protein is CASSRRGETQYF.

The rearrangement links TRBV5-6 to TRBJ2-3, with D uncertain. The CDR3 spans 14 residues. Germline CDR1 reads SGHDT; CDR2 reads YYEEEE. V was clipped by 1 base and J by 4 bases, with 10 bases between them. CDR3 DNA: TGTGCCAGCAGCTTGTTGAGTGCGTCAGATACGCAGTATTTT. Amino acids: CASSLLSASDTQYF.